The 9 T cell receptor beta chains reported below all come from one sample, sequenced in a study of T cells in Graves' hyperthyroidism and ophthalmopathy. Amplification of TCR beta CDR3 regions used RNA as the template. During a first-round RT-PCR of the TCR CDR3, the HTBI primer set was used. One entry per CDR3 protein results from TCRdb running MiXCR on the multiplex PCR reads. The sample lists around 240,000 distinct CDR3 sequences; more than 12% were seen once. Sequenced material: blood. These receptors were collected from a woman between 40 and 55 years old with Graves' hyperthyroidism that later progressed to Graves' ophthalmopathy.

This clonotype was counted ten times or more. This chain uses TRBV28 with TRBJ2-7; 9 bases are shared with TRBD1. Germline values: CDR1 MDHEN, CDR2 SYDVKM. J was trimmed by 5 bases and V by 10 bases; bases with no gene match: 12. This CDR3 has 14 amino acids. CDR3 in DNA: TGTGCCATCTTACCCCGGGACAGGGTAAACGAGCAGTACTTC. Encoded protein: CAILPRDRVNEQYF.

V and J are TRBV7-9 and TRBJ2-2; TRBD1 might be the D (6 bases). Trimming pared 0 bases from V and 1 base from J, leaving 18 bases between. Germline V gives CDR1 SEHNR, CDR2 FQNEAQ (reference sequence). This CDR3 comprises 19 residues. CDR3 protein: CASSLARGDIPLNTGELFF. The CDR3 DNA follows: TGTGCCAGCAGCTTAGCGCGAGGGGACATCCCCCTGAACACCGGGGAGCTGTTTTTT.

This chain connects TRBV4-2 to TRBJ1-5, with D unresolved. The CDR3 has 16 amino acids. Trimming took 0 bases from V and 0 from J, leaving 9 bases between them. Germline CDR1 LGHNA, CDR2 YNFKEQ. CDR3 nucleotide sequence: TGTGCCAGCAGCCAAGACTCTGGATCTAGCAATCAGCCCCAGCATTTT. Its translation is CASSQDSGSSNQPQHF.

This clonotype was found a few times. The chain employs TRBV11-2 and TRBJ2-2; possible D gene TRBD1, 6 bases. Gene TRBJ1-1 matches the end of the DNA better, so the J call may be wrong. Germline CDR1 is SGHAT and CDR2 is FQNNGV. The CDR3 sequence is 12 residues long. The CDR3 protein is CASSLNRGGAFF. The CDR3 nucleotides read TGTGCCAGCAGCTTAAATCGAGGGGGAGCTTTCTTT.

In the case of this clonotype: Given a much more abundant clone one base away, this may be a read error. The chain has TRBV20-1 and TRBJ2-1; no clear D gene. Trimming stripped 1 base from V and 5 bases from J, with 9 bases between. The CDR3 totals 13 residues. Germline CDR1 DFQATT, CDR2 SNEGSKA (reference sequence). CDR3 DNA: TGCAGTGCTAGAGGGCTTCCCCACAATGAGCAGTTCTTC. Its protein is CSARGLPHNEQFF.

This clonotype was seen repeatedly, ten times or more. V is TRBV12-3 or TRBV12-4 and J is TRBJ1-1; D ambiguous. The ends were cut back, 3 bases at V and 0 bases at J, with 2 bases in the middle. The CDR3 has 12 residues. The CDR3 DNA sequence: TGTGCCAGCAGTTTTGTGAACACTGAAGCTTTCTTT. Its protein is CASSFVNTEAFF.

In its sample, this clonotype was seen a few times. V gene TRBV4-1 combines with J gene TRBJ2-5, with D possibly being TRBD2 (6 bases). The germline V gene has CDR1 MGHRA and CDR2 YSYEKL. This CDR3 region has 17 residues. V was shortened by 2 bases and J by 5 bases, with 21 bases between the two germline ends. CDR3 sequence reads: CASSQRGGVPSLETQYF. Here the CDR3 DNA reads TGCGCCAGCAGCCAACGTGGAGGGGTACCTAGCTTGGAGACCCAGTACTTC.

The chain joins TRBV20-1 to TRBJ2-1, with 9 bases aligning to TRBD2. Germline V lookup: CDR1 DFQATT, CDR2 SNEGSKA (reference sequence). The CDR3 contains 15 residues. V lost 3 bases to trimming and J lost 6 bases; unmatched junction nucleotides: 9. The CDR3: CSARLWTSDGNEQFF. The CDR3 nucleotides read TGCAGTGCTAGGCTCTGGACTAGCGACGGCAATGAGCAGTTCTTC.

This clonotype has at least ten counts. The CDR3 sequence: CATDRPGYGYTF. The DNA for the CDR3 is TGTGCCACGGACAGGCCAGGCTATGGCTACACCTTC. The chain employs TRBV6-1 and TRBJ1-2; TRBD1 matches at 7 bases. The CDR3 has 12 amino acids. Per the germline V gene, CDR1 is MNHNS and CDR2 is SASEGT. With 10 bases clipped from V and 4 bases from J, the junction kept 6 bases outside the gene matches.